Each of the 3 T cell receptor beta chains below was sequenced from the same sample in a study of prognosis after radiotherapy for stage I lung cancer. Two-round multiplex PCR, the amplification method, yielded TCR beta CDR3 from genomic DNA. First-round PCR, the initial amplification, used primers specific to each TRBV and TRBJ gene. TCRdb reanalysed the multiplex PCR reads using MiXCR and keeps one entry per CDR3 protein. The repertoire consists of around 19,000 distinct CDR3 sequences, with around 44% occurring once and the leading ten covering around 40%. Material: PBMCs, obtained before or after stereotactic body radiation therapy (not recorded which). The receptors shown here come from a donor at least 50 years old with non-small cell lung cancer.

This clonotype ranks as medium-sized. The chain has TRBV6-4 and TRBJ2-7; either TRBD1 or TRBD2 may supply D (5 bases each). The germline gives CDR1 MRHNA, CDR2 SNTAGT. This CDR3 has 14 residues. Trimming took off 6 bases at V and 3 bases at J, with 15 bases between the two ends. CDR3 coding DNA: TGTGCCAGCAGCCGGGACCGACGGGACTACGAGCAGTACTTC. Protein sequence: CASSRDRRDYEQYF.

Ten or more counts support this clonotype. The V gene is TRBV4-2, the J gene TRBJ2-1, with TRBD2 matching 10 bases. The CDR3 sequence is 15 residues long. Germline V lookup: CDR1 LGHNA, CDR2 YNFKEQ. J was trimmed by 9 bases and V by 0 bases; bases with no gene match: 5. DNA for the CDR3: TGTGCCAGCAGCCAAGAGGCTAGCGGGAGTGGTGAGCAGTTCTTC. Translated: CASSQEASGSGEQFF.

A remark on this clonotype: It differs at one base from a far larger clone, so likely a read error. This chain connects TRBV11-2 to TRBJ2-7; possibly TRBD1 for D (6 bases). V gave up 4 bases and J gave up 3 bases, with 22 bases separating them. From germline, CDR1 is SGHAT and CDR2 FQNNGV. The CDR3 sequence is 17 residues long. CDR3 DNA: TGTGCCAGCAGCTACGACCCGCTGCGCTGGGACAACTACGAGCAGTACTTC. It yields the protein CASSYDPLRWDNYEQYF.